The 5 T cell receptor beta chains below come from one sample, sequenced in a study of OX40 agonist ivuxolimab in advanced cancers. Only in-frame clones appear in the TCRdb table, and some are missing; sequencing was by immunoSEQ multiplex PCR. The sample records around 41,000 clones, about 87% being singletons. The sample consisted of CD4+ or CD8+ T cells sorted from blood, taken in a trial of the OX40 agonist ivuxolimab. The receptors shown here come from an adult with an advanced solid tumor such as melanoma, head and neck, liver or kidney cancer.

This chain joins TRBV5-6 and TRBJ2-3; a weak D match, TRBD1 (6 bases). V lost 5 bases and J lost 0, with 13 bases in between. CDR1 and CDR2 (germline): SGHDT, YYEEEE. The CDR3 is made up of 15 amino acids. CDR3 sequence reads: CASSPDSASTDTQYF. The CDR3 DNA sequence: TGTGCCAGCAGTCCGGACAGTGCTAGCACAGATACGCAGTATTTT.

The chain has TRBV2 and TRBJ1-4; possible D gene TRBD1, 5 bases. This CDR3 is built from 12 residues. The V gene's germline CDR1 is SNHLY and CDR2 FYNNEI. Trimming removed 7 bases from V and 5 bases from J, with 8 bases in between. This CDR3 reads CASTAGNEKLFF. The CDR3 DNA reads TGTGCCAGCACTGCAGGGAATGAAAAACTGTTTTTT.

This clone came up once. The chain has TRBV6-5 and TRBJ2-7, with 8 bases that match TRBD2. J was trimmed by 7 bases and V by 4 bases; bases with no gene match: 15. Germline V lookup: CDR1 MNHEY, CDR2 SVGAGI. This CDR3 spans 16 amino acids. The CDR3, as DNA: TGTGCCAGCAGTTCTACTGGACTAGCCCGCTACGAAGAGCAGTACTTC. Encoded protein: CASSSTGLARYEEQYF.

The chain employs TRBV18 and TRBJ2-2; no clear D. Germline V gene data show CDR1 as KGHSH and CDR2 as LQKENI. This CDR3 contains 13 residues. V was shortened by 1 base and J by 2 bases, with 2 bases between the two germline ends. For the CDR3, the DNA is TGTGCCAGCTCACCACACAACACCGGGGAGCTGTTTTTT. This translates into CASSPHNTGELFF.

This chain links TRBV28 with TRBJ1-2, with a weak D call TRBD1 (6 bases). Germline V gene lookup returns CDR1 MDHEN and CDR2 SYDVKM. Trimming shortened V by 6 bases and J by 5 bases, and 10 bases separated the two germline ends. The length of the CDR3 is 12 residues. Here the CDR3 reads CASSRTGYGYTF. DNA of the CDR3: TGTGCCAGCAGCCGAACAGGGTATGGCTACACCTTC.